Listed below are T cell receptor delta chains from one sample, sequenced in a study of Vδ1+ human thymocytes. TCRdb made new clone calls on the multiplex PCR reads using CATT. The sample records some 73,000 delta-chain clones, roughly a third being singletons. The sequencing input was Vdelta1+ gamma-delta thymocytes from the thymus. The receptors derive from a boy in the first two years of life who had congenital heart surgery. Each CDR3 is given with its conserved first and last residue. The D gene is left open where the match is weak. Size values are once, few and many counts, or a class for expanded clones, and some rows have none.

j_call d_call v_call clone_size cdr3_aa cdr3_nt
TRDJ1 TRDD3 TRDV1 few CALGELGTGGHGADKLIF TGTGCTCTTGGGGAACTAGGCACTGGGGGCCACGGAGCCGATAAACTCATCTTT
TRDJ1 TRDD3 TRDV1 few CALGAFYAGGYAGTDKLIF TGTGCTCTTGGGGCTTTTTATGCTGGGGGATACGCCGGCACCGATAAACTCATCTTT
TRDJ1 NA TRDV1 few CALGEYFPELDKLIF TGTGCTCTTGGGGAATACTTCCCTGAACTCGATAAACTCATCTTT
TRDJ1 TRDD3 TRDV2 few CACRGDTRRSNFDKLIF TGTGCCTGCCGGGGGGATACGCGACGGTCGAACTTTGATAAACTCATCTTT
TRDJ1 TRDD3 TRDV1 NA CALLGGLKLIF TGTGCTCTACTCGGGGGATTGAAACTCATCTTT
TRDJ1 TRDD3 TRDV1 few CALGERPPGGIRTLDKLIF TGTGCTCTTGGGGAACGACCCCCTGGGGGGATACGGACGCTCGATAAACTCATCTTT
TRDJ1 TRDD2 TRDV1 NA CALGDLPKQEYTDKLIF TGTGCTCTTGGGGACCTTCCTAAGCAGGAATACACCGATAAACTCATCTTT
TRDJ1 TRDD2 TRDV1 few CALGVPLPLIHTDKLIF TGTGCTCTTGGGGTACCCCTTCCTTTAATACACACCGATAAACTCATCTTT
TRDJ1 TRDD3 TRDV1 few CALGERGGYSDKLIF TGTGCTCTTGGGGAACGGGGGGGATACAGCGATAAACTCATCTTT
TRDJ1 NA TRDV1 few CALGESLPSYPTGGSQINRYTDKLIF TGTGCTCTTGGGGAATCATTACCTTCCTACCCTACTGGGGGATCTCAGATCAATAGGTACACCGATAAACTCATCTTT
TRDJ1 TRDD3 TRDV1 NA CALGEPGSFPLLLGGIGRLIF TGTGCTCTTGGGGAACCGGGGTCCTTCCCCCTTTTACTGGGGGGCATAGGTAGACTCATCTTT
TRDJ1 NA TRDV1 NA CALGESGSRPLTKEELIF TGTGCTCTTGGGGAATCGGGCTCTCGACCCCTAACCAAGGAGGAACTCATCTTT
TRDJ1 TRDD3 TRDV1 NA CALGELGLPPGDTGADKLIF TGTGCTCTTGGGGAACTGGGCCTTCCTCCGGGGGATACGGGCGCCGATAAACTCATCTTT
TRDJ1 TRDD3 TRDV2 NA CAGIRPPDKLIF TGCGCCGGGATACGTCCCCCCGATAAACTCATCTTT
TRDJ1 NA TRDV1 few CALGELSPSHVAGYLYTDKLIF TGTGCTCTTGGGGAACTCAGTCCTTCCCACGTGGCGGGATACCTCTACACCGATAAACTCATCTTT
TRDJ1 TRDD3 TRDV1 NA CALGAEGPSWSWGIRLTDKLIF TGTGCTCTTGGGGCCGAGGGGCCTTCCTGGAGTTGGGGGATACGTTTAACCGATAAACTCATCTTT